This TCR beta chain was recorded in a study of graft-versus-host responses after intestinal transplantation. Overall study: Every one of the recipients received anti-thymocyte globulin induction and afterwards took tacrolimus and steroids for around 3 years.

Some clones are missing from TCRdb's copy, which holds only in-frame ones; the method was immunoSEQ multiplex PCR. The sample has about 120,000 clones, 90% seen once. The count of this clone is one. Antigen specificity is unknown. Per the germline V gene, CDR1 is MNHNY and CDR2 is SVGAGI (reference sequence). V was pared by 0 bases and J by 0 bases, with 12 bases between. There are 16 residues in the CDR3. Sequences were derived from unstimulated CD4+ T cells sorted from spleen or lymph node cells, sampled before intestinal transplant. This receptor was identified in a human donor who received an intestinal transplant. The chain employs TRBV6-6 and TRBJ2-7; no clear D. In nucleotides, the CDR3 is TGTGCCAGCAGTTACTCGGCCCCTCCCAGCTCCTACGAGCAGTACTTC. It encodes CASSYSAPPSSYEQYF.